This T cell receptor beta chain appears in the sequencing data of a study of blood T cells in healthy people across ages. This clonotype was seen a few times. Healthy Caucasian individuals from Russia aged about 6 to 100 were enrolled as donors. They isolated at least 7 million PBMCs from each sample. Using a J-beta primer mix together with a sample-barcoded 5' primer, a second PCR was run for about 6 to 11 cycles. Tagging of each cDNA molecule was performed by a template-switch adaptor with 12 random nucleotides. TCRdb ran MiXCR on the 5' RACE reads and lists one entry per CDR3 protein. The profile shows about 830,000 distinct CDR3 sequences, 62% of them singletons. CDR3 length: 14 amino acids. The ends lost 1 base at V and 8 bases at J; junction bases unmatched: 5. Germline assignment: CDR1 DFQATT and CDR2 SNEGSKA (reference sequence).

The origin of this receptor is a man aged 25-45 years in good health. J is TRBJ1-2 and V is TRBV20-1; 12 nucleotides match TRBD1. Sequenced: blood. CDR3 sequence reads: CSARGGQGARGYTF. For the CDR3, the DNA is TGCAGTGCTAGAGGGGGACAGGGGGCGAGAGGCTACACCTTC.